The 26 T cell receptor beta chains given below trace back to one sample, sequenced in a study of blood T cell repertoires in COVID-19. Here immunoSEQ multiplex PCR was the method, and the copy in TCRdb shows in-frame clones only, minus some. The sample has 96,000 or so clones; roughly 90% are singletons. The sequencing input was peripheral blood. The receptors stem from a man in his sixties with acute or convalescent COVID-19.

The V and J genes are TRBV3-1 (or the pseudogene TRBV3-2) and TRBJ2-7; 16 bases agree with TRBD2. The CDR3 length is 18 residues. Germline CDR1 reads LGHDT; CDR2 reads YNNKEL (reference sequence). Trimming took 4 bases from V and 6 from J; bases not matched to a gene: 12. CDR3 amino acids: CASSRPGTSGRARSEQYF. The DNA of the CDR3 is TGTGCCAGCAGCCGACCCGGGACTAGCGGGAGGGCCCGATCCGAGCAGTACTTC.

V usage is TRBV15 and J usage is TRBJ2-1; 10 bases agree with TRBD1. Trimming at V came to 5 bases and at J to 4 bases, leaving 5 bases not matched to a gene. Germline V gene lookup returns CDR1 LNHNV and CDR2 YYDKDF (reference sequence). The CDR3 covers 15 residues. CDR3 residues: CATSGGTGAYNEQFF. CDR3 DNA: TGTGCCACCAGCGGGGGGACAGGGGCTTACAATGAGCAGTTCTTC. The complete variable domain, with remaining parts taken from reference TRBV15 and TRBJ2-1, reads DAMVIQNPRYQVTQFGKPVTLSCSQTLNHNVMYWYQQKSSQAPKLLFHYYDKDFNNEADTPDNFQSRRPNTSFCFLDIRSPGLGDTAMYLCATSGGTGAYNEQFFGPGTRLTVL.

The chain employs TRBV3-1 (or the pseudogene TRBV3-2) and TRBJ2-1, with a tentative D call TRBD2 (5 bases). The germline gives CDR1 LGHDT, CDR2 YNNKEL (reference sequence). The CDR3 loop spans 12 amino acids. Trimming removed 1 base at V and 15 bases at J, with 13 bases between. This CDR3 is CASSQGGFGRFF. The CDR3 bases are TGTGCCAGCAGCCAAGGAGGGTTTGGACGGTTCTTC.

The J gene is TRBJ2-1, the V gene TRBV7-2; TRBD2 aligns across 11 bases. This CDR3 is built from 15 residues. Germline loops: CDR1 SGHTA, CDR2 FQGNSA. With V trimmed by 2 bases and J by 6 bases, 3 bases remained unmatched. The chain's CDR3 is CASSLSLAGANEQFF. CDR3 bases: TGTGCCAGCAGCTTATCACTAGCGGGAGCCAATGAGCAGTTCTTC. The full variable domain, rest sourced from reference TRBV7-2 and TRBJ2-1, is GAGVSQSPSNKVTEKGKDVELRCDPISGHTALYWYRQSLGQGLEFLIYFQGNSAPDKSGLPSDRFSAERTGGSVSTLTIQRTQQEDSAVYLCASSLSLAGANEQFFGPGTRLTVL.

This clone showed up just once. The chain couples TRBV28 to TRBJ1-3; possibly TRBD1 for D (6 bases). Germline CDR1 is MDHEN and CDR2 is SYDVKM. Deletions cut 3 bases from V and 0 bases from J, with 21 bases between. The CDR3 extends over 19 amino acids. CDR3 amino acids: CASSLFFRQAKSSGNTIYF. The CDR3 DNA sequence: TGTGCCAGCAGTTTGTTCTTTAGACAGGCCAAGAGCTCTGGAAACACCATATATTTT.

This clone was recorded a few times. This chain links TRBV11-3 with TRBJ2-2, with 9 bases lining up with TRBD1. The length of the CDR3 is 15 residues. Per the germline V gene, CDR1 is SGHNT and CDR2 is YENEEA. V lost 5 bases to trimming and J lost 3 bases; unmatched junction nucleotides: 4. CDR3 bases: TGTGCCAGCAGCCCACAGGGGGCCGACACCGGGGAGCTGTTTTTT. This gives the protein CASSPQGADTGELFF.

This sequence joins TRBV19 and TRBJ2-1; 9 bases agree with TRBD2. The CDR3 spans 14 residues. CDR1 is LNHDA and CDR2 is SQIVND in the germline V gene (reference sequence). Trimming removed 3 bases from V and 7 bases from J; junction bases left unmatched: 4. CDR3 residues: CASSISGSWNEQFF. The DNA of the CDR3 is TGTGCCAGTAGTATTAGCGGGAGTTGGAATGAGCAGTTCTTC.

This CDR3 reads CASSLMAGLDQPQHF. The CDR3, as DNA: TGTGCCAGTAGTCTAATGGCAGGGTTGGATCAGCCCCAGCATTTT. The chain uses TRBV19 and TRBJ1-5; tentative D call: TRBD1 (5 bases). This CDR3 spans 15 amino acids. Germline values: CDR1 LNHDA, CDR2 SQIVND (reference sequence). With 5 bases removed from V and 5 bases from J, the gap between germline ends came to 16 bases.

This chain uses TRBV4-2 with TRBJ1-1; D remains ambiguous. Germline V gives CDR1 LGHNA, CDR2 YNFKEQ. Trimming left V 2 bases short and J 3 bases short, with 10 bases between. The length of the CDR3 is 14 residues. The CDR3 DNA sequence: TGTGCCAGCAGCCAAACAGACACCCACACTGAAGCTTTCTTT. Its translation is CASSQTDTHTEAFF.

The V and J genes are TRBV27 and TRBJ1-5; no clear D gene. V dropped 3 bases and J dropped 4 bases, with 10 bases sitting between them. Germline assignment: CDR1 MNHEY and CDR2 SMNVEV (reference sequence). The CDR3 length is 14 residues. CDR3 bases: TGTGCCAGCAGTTTTAACGGGAGGAATCAGCCCCAGCATTTT. This codes for CASSFNGRNQPQHF.

In this sample, this clone turned up once. The gene calls are TRBV24-1 and TRBJ2-1, with 10 bases fitting TRBD2. The CDR3 totals 16 residues. V dropped 3 bases and J dropped 9; count of bases not matched to a gene: 10. Germline V gives CDR1 KGHDR, CDR2 SFDVKD. As DNA, the CDR3 is TGTGCCACCAGTGATCCGATAGCGGGAGGTGCCAGTGAGCAGTTCTTC. This translates into CATSDPIAGGASEQFF.

This sequence joins TRBV4-3 and TRBJ1-2, with TRBD1 matching 12 bases. Unmatched junction bases numbered 2, after V lost 3 bases and J lost 3 bases. Looked up from germline, CDR1 is LGHNA and CDR2 is YSLEER. This CDR3 is 15 amino acids long. The CDR3 DNA reads TGCGCCAGCAGCCAGGGACAGGGGGCGTACTATGGCTACACCTTC. Amino acid sequence: CASSQGQGAYYGYTF.

This chain joins TRBV27 and TRBJ2-1; tentative D call: TRBD2 (5 bases). The CDR3 extends over 14 amino acids. Germline V gene sequence: CDR1 MNHEY, CDR2 SMNVEV (reference sequence). The V end was cut by 3 bases, the J end by 0 bases, with 6 bases between. The CDR3 protein is CASSLGSSYNEQFF. The CDR3 DNA reads TGTGCCAGCAGTTTGGGGAGCTCCTACAATGAGCAGTTCTTC.

This clone was recorded only once. The chain couples TRBV6-5 to TRBJ1-2, with no clear D. Germline V lookup: CDR1 MNHEY, CDR2 SVGAGI. The CDR3 is 13 amino acids. The V end lost 4 bases, the J end lost 8 bases, and 14 bases lay between the germline ends. The CDR3 loop reads CASSSLAPPGYTF. CDR3 bases: TGTGCCAGCAGTTCCTTAGCCCCTCCGGGCTACACCTTC.

This rearrangement joins TRBV18 to TRBJ2-5; D uncertain. V was shortened by 4 bases and J by 5 bases, with 11 bases between the two germline ends. Per germline, CDR1 KGHSH and CDR2 LQKENI. The CDR3 sequence is 13 residues long. The CDR3 sequence: CASSQRSSETQYF. In DNA, the CDR3 is TGTGCCAGCTCACAGAGGAGTTCGGAGACCCAGTACTTC. Based on the CDR3 plus reference TRBV18 and TRBJ2-5, the full variable domain is NAGVMQNPRHLVRRRGQEARLRCSPMKGHSHVYWYRQLPEEGLKFMVYLQKENIIDESGMPKERFSAEFPKEGPSILRIQQVVRGDSAAYFCASSQRSSETQYFGPGTRLLVL.

This sequence joins TRBV4-3 and TRBJ2-7, with D perhaps matching TRBD2 (7 bases). Germline CDR1 and CDR2: LGHNA and YSLEER. The CDR3 is made up of 15 amino acids. V was clipped by 0 bases and J by 6 bases, with 15 bases between them. Here the CDR3 DNA reads TGCGCCAGCAGCCAAGATGGGGGGGGCGGCGGCGAGCAGTACTTC. Its protein product is CASSQDGGGGGEQYF.

The chain has TRBV5-3 and TRBJ2-3, with 7 bases fitting TRBD1. TRBV5-3 is treated as an ORF (open reading frame) with a function not yet certain. J gave up 3 bases and V 0 bases, and 4 bases lay outside the gene matches. CDR3 length: 15 residues. The CDR3 nucleotides are TGTGCCAGAAGCTTGGTACAGGGGAAGACAGATACGCAGTATTTT. Encoded protein: CARSLVQGKTDTQYF.

This rearrangement joins TRBV4-1 to TRBJ2-5; the D is unclear. V was shortened by 0 bases and J by 4 bases, with 12 bases between the two germline ends. Germline lookup yields CDR1 MGHRA and CDR2 YSYEKL. The CDR3 extends over 15 amino acids. The CDR3 bases are TGCGCCAGCAGCCAAGACGTTCCTACGGTAGAGACCCAGTACTTC. This codes for CASSQDVPTVETQYF.

This clone came up once. The chain is built from TRBV28 and TRBJ2-7; 7 bases agree with TRBD2. This CDR3 is built from 13 residues. V shed 6 bases, J shed 3 bases, and the junction held 5 bases outside the gene matches. Germline V gives CDR1 MDHEN, CDR2 SYDVKM. The CDR3 here is CASRLSGDYEQYF. The CDR3 nucleotides are TGTGCCAGCAGACTCAGCGGGGACTACGAGCAGTACTTC.

The CDR3, as DNA: TGTGCCAGTAGTATAGACGGGGGAGGGACTGAAGCTTTCTTT. Translation: CASSIDGGGTEAFF. The V and J genes are TRBV19 and TRBJ1-1; D perhaps matches TRBD1 (5 bases). This CDR3 is 14 amino acids long. Germline V gene lookup returns CDR1 LNHDA and CDR2 SQIVND (reference sequence). V was shortened by 0 bases and J by 5 bases, with 10 bases between the two germline ends.

The CDR3 loop is CASSLDEGGQGNSPLHF. The CDR3 DNA sequence: TGTGCCAGCAGCTTAGACGAAGGGGGACAGGGGAATTCACCCCTCCACTTT. The chain joins TRBV13 to TRBJ1-6, with 10 positions matching TRBD1. Germline trimming cut 1 base from V and 7 bases from J; bases unmatched to any gene: 7. The CDR3 is 17 residues long. Germline CDR1 and CDR2: PRHDT and FYEKMQ (reference sequence).

The chain carries TRBV27 and TRBJ2-7; D perhaps matches TRBD2 (5 bases). The CDR3 covers 13 residues. The germline V and J ends were trimmed by 3 bases and 2 bases, with 8 bases remaining between them. The germline V gene encodes CDR1 MNHEY and CDR2 SMNVEV (reference sequence). The CDR3 here is CASSFEGPYEQYF. The DNA of the CDR3 is TGTGCCAGCAGTTTTGAGGGCCCCTACGAGCAGTACTTC.

This clone was found once. The V call is TRBV28, the J call TRBJ2-7, with D maybe TRBD1 (6 bases). Germline V CDR1 and CDR2: MDHEN, SYDVKM. The length of the CDR3 is 15 residues. V dropped 5 bases and J dropped 2 bases, with 16 bases sitting between them. CDR3: CASSRAYRDPYEQYF. CDR3 sequence (DNA): TGTGCCAGCAGTCGCGCCTACAGGGACCCCTACGAGCAGTACTTC.

Here the CDR3 reads CASSRTSGHNEQFF. As DNA, the CDR3 is TGTGCCAGTAGCCGGACTAGCGGACACAATGAGCAGTTCTTC. V is TRBV19 and J is TRBJ2-1; 10 bases agree with TRBD2. Germline trimming cut 6 bases from V and 5 bases from J; bases unmatched to any gene: 4. Germline V gene data show CDR1 as LNHDA and CDR2 as SQIVND (reference sequence). This CDR3 is built from 14 residues.

The chain combines TRBV24-1 with TRBJ1-2; 7 bases fit TRBD1. Germline-derived CDR1 and CDR2 are KGHDR and SFDVKD. The CDR3 runs 15 residues. After removal of 4 bases from V and 4 bases from J, the junction contained 8 bases not matched to a gene. The CDR3 DNA is TGTGCCACCAGTGACCCCCGGGACAGCATCTATGGCTACACCTTC. Its protein product is CATSDPRDSIYGYTF.

The J gene is TRBJ2-3, the V gene TRBV10-1, with 9 bases matching TRBD1. This CDR3 has 15 amino acids. From germline, CDR1 is WNHNN and CDR2 SYGVQD (reference sequence). The junction had 6 bases not matched to a gene; V was cut back by 2 bases and J by 6 bases. The CDR3 DNA sequence: TGCGCCAGCAGTGAGGCGACAGGGGGGAGGGATACGCAGTATTTT. This encodes CASSEATGGRDTQYF.